These 31 T cell receptor beta chains originate from one sample sequenced in a study of blood T cell repertoires in COVID-19. Sequencing used immunoSEQ multiplex PCR; TCRdb keeps in-frame clones, though not all of them. The repertoire includes more than 35,000 clones, 80% to 90% of them detected once, and 6.2% sits in the top ten. The sequenced material came from peripheral blood. These receptors all stem from a human donor in a cohort sampled during active COVID-19.

The chain employs TRBV6-4 and TRBJ1-5, with 10 bases lining up with TRBD1. Germline trimming cut 8 bases from V and 4 bases from J; bases unmatched to any gene: 11. The germline V gene has CDR1 MRHNA and CDR2 SNTAGT. The CDR3 runs 16 residues. The CDR3, as DNA: TGTGCCAGCGACTCCGCCCGGACAGGGGGAAATCAGCCCCAGCATTTT. Amino acid sequence: CASDSARTGGNQPQHF.

V gene TRBV5-1 combines with J gene TRBJ2-3; the match to TRBD2 covers 14 bases. The V gene's germline CDR1 is SGHRS and CDR2 YFSETQ. V lost 4 bases, J lost 2 bases, and 6 bases stayed unmatched. This CDR3 comprises 17 residues. CDR3 in amino acids: CASSTGLAGGFTDTQYF. The CDR3 coding sequence is TGCGCCAGCAGCACCGGACTAGCGGGGGGCTTCACAGATACGCAGTATTTT.

This sequence joins TRBV7-2 and TRBJ1-4, with D possibly being TRBD1 (5 bases). With 7 bases removed from V and 7 bases from J, the gap between germline ends came to 22 bases. This CDR3 has 16 residues. From germline, CDR1 is SGHTA and CDR2 FQGNSA. DNA of the CDR3: TGTGCCAGCAAGTTTGGGTTTGGCGACCAGGGTGAAAAACTGTTTTTT. This gives the protein CASKFGFGDQGEKLFF.

The chain recombines TRBV5-5 with TRBJ1-6; the D gene is possibly TRBD1 (5 bases). The germline V and J ends were trimmed by 0 bases and 10 bases, with 11 bases remaining between them. The CDR3 has 14 residues. Germline CDR1 and CDR2: SGHKS and YYEKEE (reference sequence). The CDR3 region is CASSLGQGRSPLHF. The CDR3 region has the DNA TGTGCCAGCAGCTTGGGGCAGGGAAGATCACCCCTCCACTTT.

The J gene is TRBJ2-1, the V gene TRBV5-1; D is possibly TRBD2 (5 bases). The CDR3 is made up of 14 amino acids. The germline gives CDR1 SGHRS, CDR2 YFSETQ. The V gene lost 6 bases and the J gene lost 2 bases, with 12 bases spanning the gap. The CDR3: CASTSDSTYNEQFF. The CDR3 region has the DNA TGCGCCAGCACTTCGGACTCCACCTACAATGAGCAGTTCTTC.

Notes on this clone: A junction end diverges from the germline sequence, so it may reflect a read error. This chain links TRBV3-1 (or the pseudogene TRBV3-2) with TRBJ2-6; 7 nucleotides match TRBD1. The V gene's germline CDR1 is LGHDT and CDR2 YNNKEL (reference sequence). The CDR3 is 13 residues long. CDR3 in amino acids: CASSHSGGNVLTF. CDR3 coding DNA: TGTGCCAGCAGCCACTCAGGGGGCAACGTCCTGACTTTC.

The genes are TRBV7-8 and TRBJ2-1; D is uncertain. This CDR3 has 12 amino acids. V was shortened by 5 bases and J by 8 bases, with 10 bases between the two germline ends. CDR1 and CDR2 from the germline V gene are SGHVS and FQNEAQ. The DNA of the CDR3 is TGTGCCAGCAGCCGCAATGGAGATGAGCAGTTCTTC. Amino acid sequence: CASSRNGDEQFF. Full variable domain (remainder filled in from reference TRBV7-8 and TRBJ2-1): GAGVSQSPRYKVAKRGQDVALRCDPISGHVSLFWYQQALGQGPEFLTYFQNEAQLDKSGLPSDRFFAERPEGSVSTLKIQRTQQEDSAVYLCASSRNGDEQFFGPGTRLTVL.

V gene TRBV5-1 combines with J gene TRBJ2-5; TRBD1 aligns across 9 bases. The V gene's germline CDR1 is SGHRS and CDR2 YFSETQ. V dropped 4 bases and J dropped 2; count of bases not matched to a gene: 6. The CDR3 runs 15 residues. The CDR3 region is CASSGGTGSQETQYF. In DNA, the CDR3 is TGCGCCAGCAGCGGGGGGACAGGGTCACAAGAGACCCAGTACTTC. Drawing the rest from reference TRBV5-1 and TRBJ2-5, the complete variable domain is KAGVTQTPRYLIKTRGQQVTLSCSPISGHRSVSWYQQTPGQGLQFLFEYFSETQRNKGNFPGRFSGRQFSNSRSEMNVSTLELGDSALYLCASSGGTGSQETQYFGPGTRLLVL.

This clone was seen just once. The rearrangement uses TRBV5-5 and TRBJ2-7, with no clear D. Per the germline V gene, CDR1 is SGHKS and CDR2 is YYEKEE (reference sequence). The CDR3 has 14 amino acids. V dropped 1 base and J dropped 2 bases, with 10 bases sitting between them. The CDR3 spells CASSLWLVPYEQYF. In DNA, the CDR3 is TGTGCCAGCAGCTTGTGGCTAGTTCCCTACGAGCAGTACTTC. The full variable domain, completed using reference TRBV5-5 and TRBJ2-7, is DAGVTQSPTHLIKTRGQQVTLRCSPISGHKSVSWYQQVLGQGPQFIFQYYEKEERGRGNFPDRFSARQFPNYSSELNVNALLLGDSALYLCASSLWLVPYEQYFGPGTRLTVT.

This chain links TRBV28 with TRBJ2-7; 8 bases are a match to TRBD2. CDR3 length equals 14 residues. The V gene's germline CDR1 is MDHEN and CDR2 SYDVKM. With V trimmed by 5 bases and J by 3 bases, 6 bases remained unmatched. This CDR3 is CASSLSGTYYEQYF. CDR3 coding DNA: TGTGCCAGCAGTCTTAGCGGGACCTACTACGAGCAGTACTTC.

This clone has only one observation. The chain employs TRBV12-3 or TRBV12-4 and TRBJ1-1; no clear D gene. This CDR3 comprises 13 residues. V was cut by 2 bases and J by 10 bases, with 14 bases left in between. DNA for the CDR3: TGTGCCAGCAGTTTAAAGGTGGGCTTGAGAGCTTTCTTT. As protein: CASSLKVGLRAFF.

This clone appeared a single time. The chain is built from TRBV29-1 and TRBJ1-2; 7 bases are shared with TRBD1. The germline V gene has CDR1 SQVTM and CDR2 ANQGSEA. The CDR3 spans 13 residues. The V gene end was trimmed by 6 bases and the J gene end by 0 bases; junction bases not matched to a gene: 4. The CDR3 coding sequence is TGCAGCGTCCGACAGGGAGCTAACTATGGCTACACCTTC. It yields the protein CSVRQGANYGYTF.

V is TRBV6-2 or TRBV6-3 and J is TRBJ2-4; 14 nucleotides match TRBD2. The CDR3 extends over 17 amino acids. Germline V lookup: CDR1 MNHEY, CDR2 SVGEGT. J was trimmed by 2 bases and V by 6 bases; bases with no gene match: 6. The CDR3 DNA sequence: TGTGCCAGCAGCCGACTAGCGGGGGGGCCGCCCAAAAACATTCAGTACTTC. Its protein product is CASSRLAGGPPKNIQYF.

CDR3 region: CASSLMTLAGANYEQYF. In DNA form, the CDR3 reads TGTGCCAGCAGTTTAATGACCCTAGCGGGAGCGAATTACGAGCAGTACTTC. This chain joins TRBV27 and TRBJ2-7; TRBD2 agrees at 10 bases. Germline CDR1 MNHEY, CDR2 SMNVEV (reference sequence). The CDR3 extends over 17 amino acids. Trimming took 2 bases from V and 4 from J; bases not matched to a gene: 11.

The V and J genes are TRBV5-6 and TRBJ1-2; no clear D. Germline CDR1 and CDR2: SGHDT and YYEEEE. V was trimmed by 4 bases and J by 7 bases, leaving 17 bases between them. The CDR3 covers 14 residues. The CDR3 DNA reads TGTGCCAGCAGCCTTACCCCCGGGAGTCTTGGCTACACCTTC. Its protein product is CASSLTPGSLGYTF.

This chain uses TRBV3-1 (or the pseudogene TRBV3-2) with TRBJ2-7, with D tentatively TRBD1 (5 bases). Looked up from germline, CDR1 is LGHDT and CDR2 is YNNKEL (reference sequence). The V gene lost 6 bases and the J gene lost 4 bases, with 13 bases spanning the gap. This CDR3 has 13 amino acids. CDR3 in amino acids: CASSPWQGYEQYF. In DNA, the CDR3 is TGTGCCAGCAGTCCATGGCAGGGATACGAGCAGTACTTC.

The chain carries TRBV6-2 or TRBV6-3 and TRBJ1-1; 7 nucleotides agree with TRBD1. This CDR3 spans 15 amino acids. Trimming removed 5 bases from V and 3 bases from J; junction bases left unmatched: 9. The germline V gene encodes CDR1 MNHEY and CDR2 SVGEGT. CDR3 residues: CASSRPTGVDTEAFF. The CDR3 bases are TGTGCCAGCAGTCGCCCCACAGGGGTGGACACTGAAGCTTTCTTT.

The chain is built from TRBV7-6 and TRBJ1-6; possibly TRBD1 for D (5 bases). This CDR3 is 14 amino acids long. CDR1 and CDR2 (germline): SGHVS, FNYEAQ. V was pared by 5 bases and J by 6 bases, with 11 bases between. CDR3 loop: CASSPRGSNSPLHF. The CDR3 nucleotides are TGTGCCAGCAGCCCACGGGGGAGTAATTCACCCCTCCACTTT.

The V call is TRBV5-4, the J call TRBJ2-5; weak D call: TRBD1 (6 bases). The CDR3 sequence is 13 residues long. Germline values: CDR1 SGHNT, CDR2 YYREEE (reference sequence). V lost 9 bases to trimming and J lost 5 bases, with 17 bases between them. CDR3 sequence: CATRISRGETQYF. CDR3 DNA: TGTGCCACCAGAATTTCCAGGGGTGAGACCCAGTACTTC.

Points on this clone: Different DNA sequences within this sample yield the same CDR3. This chain uses TRBV5-1 with TRBJ2-5, with 9 bases identical to TRBD2. Germline CDR1 SGHRS, CDR2 YFSETQ. The trim removed 2 bases at V and 2 bases at J, leaving 1 base unmatched. The CDR3 covers 14 residues. CDR3 loop: CASSLAGGQETQYF. The CDR3 nucleotides read TGCGCCAGCAGCTTAGCGGGGGGTCAAGAGACCCAGTACTTC. Filled out from reference TRBV5-1 and TRBJ2-5, the complete variable domain reads KAGVTQTPRYLIKTRGQQVTLSCSPISGHRSVSWYQQTPGQGLQFLFEYFSETQRNKGNFPGRFSGRQFSNSRSEMNVSTLELGDSALYLCASSLAGGQETQYFGPGTRLLVL.

The gene calls are TRBV6-1 and TRBJ1-5, with TRBD1 identical over 7 bases. This CDR3 has 14 amino acids. Germline CDR1 and CDR2: MNHNS and SASEGT. V shed 2 bases and J 11 bases; nucleotides not matched to a gene: 9. The CDR3 loop is CASSERTGALTQHF. The CDR3 DNA sequence: TGTGCCAGCAGTGAACGGACAGGAGCTTTGACCCAGCATTTT.

The rearrangement uses TRBV24-1 and TRBJ2-1, with 9 bases matching TRBD2. Trimming removed 2 bases from V and 6 bases from J; junction bases left unmatched: 10. This CDR3 has 17 amino acids. The germline CDR1 and CDR2 sequences are KGHDR and SFDVKD. The CDR3 bases are TGTGCCACCAGTGATTCACGGAAGACTAGCGGTGGCAATGAGCAGTTCTTC. Translated, it gives CATSDSRKTSGGNEQFF.

In this sample, this clone turned up a few times. The CDR3 loop is CASSSPGQGYYGYTF. CDR3 coding DNA: TGTGCCAGCAGTTCTCCGGGACAGGGGTACTATGGCTACACCTTC. The genes are TRBV6-5 and TRBJ1-2, with TRBD1 matching 10 bases. The CDR3 sequence is 15 residues long. The V gene's germline CDR1 is MNHEY and CDR2 SVGAGI. After removal of 4 bases from V and 3 bases from J, the junction contained 5 bases not matched to a gene.

This chain connects TRBV19 to TRBJ1-1; 7 bases map to TRBD1. CDR3 size: 15 residues. J gave up 5 bases and V 6 bases, and 12 bases lay outside the gene matches. CDR1 is LNHDA, CDR2 SQIVND, per germline (reference sequence). The CDR3: CASRLDRRPGTEAFF. The CDR3, as DNA: TGTGCCAGTAGACTGGACAGGCGTCCAGGAACTGAAGCTTTCTTT.

The chain couples TRBV18 to TRBJ2-5; no firm D call. The CDR3 length is 14 residues. V was cut by 0 bases and J by 5 bases, with 10 bases left in between. The V gene's germline CDR1 is KGHSH and CDR2 LQKENI. This chain's CDR3 is CASSPPSRWETQYF. The CDR3, as DNA: TGTGCCAGCTCACCACCGTCCAGGTGGGAGACCCAGTACTTC.

V usage is TRBV9 and J usage is TRBJ1-1; 7 nucleotides match TRBD1. This CDR3 is built from 15 residues. Looked up from germline, CDR1 is SGDLS and CDR2 is YYNGEE. Germline trimming cut 4 bases from V and 5 bases from J; bases unmatched to any gene: 11. The CDR3 here is CASSSRQGGRTEAFF. For the CDR3, the DNA is TGTGCCAGCAGCTCCCGACAGGGCGGACGAACTGAAGCTTTCTTT.

This clone was seen only a few times. Other DNA sequences within the sample encode an identical CDR3. The V and J genes are TRBV5-1 and TRBJ2-5; 8 nucleotides agree with TRBD1. This CDR3 spans 14 amino acids. Looked up from germline, CDR1 is SGHRS and CDR2 is YFSETQ. With V trimmed by 4 bases and J by 3 bases, 5 bases remained unmatched. CDR3 loop: CASSVNRGEETQYF. DNA for the CDR3: TGCGCCAGCAGCGTAAACAGGGGGGAAGAGACCCAGTACTTC.

This clone was detected only once. The chain recombines TRBV18 with TRBJ2-2; TRBD2 aligns across 7 bases. Looked up from germline, CDR1 is KGHSH and CDR2 is LQKENI. CDR3 size: 15 residues. Trimming cost V 3 bases and J 4 bases; bases outside gene matches: 5. The CDR3 is CASSPREGPTGELFF. The CDR3 DNA reads TGTGCCAGCTCACCGAGGGAGGGGCCCACCGGGGAGCTGTTTTTT.

V usage is TRBV14 and J usage is TRBJ2-7; 8 bases map to TRBD2. Trimming cost V 4 bases and J 3 bases; bases outside gene matches: 5. The CDR3 consists of 14 residues. Germline CDR1 is SGHDN and CDR2 is FVKESK. The CDR3: CASSPAGGGYEQYF. The CDR3 DNA follows: TGTGCCAGCAGCCCCGCGGGGGGCGGCTACGAGCAGTACTTC. Using reference TRBV14 and TRBJ2-7 for the parts outside the CDR3, the full variable domain is EAGVTQFPSHSVIEKGQTVTLRCDPISGHDNLYWYRRVMGKEIKFLLHFVKESKQDESGMPNNRFLAERTGGTYSTLKVQPAELEDSGVYFCASSPAGGGYEQYFGPGTRLTVT.

This sequence joins TRBV7-9 and TRBJ2-7, with D possibly TRBD1 on 6 matching bases. With 5 bases removed from V and 2 bases from J, the gap between germline ends came to 7 bases. CDR3 length equals 12 residues. The germline V gene encodes CDR1 SEHNR and CDR2 FQNEAQ (reference sequence). CDR3 nucleotides: TGTGCCAGCAGCACAGGGACCTACGAGCAGTACTTC. This encodes CASSTGTYEQYF. Full variable domain (outside the CDR3, taken from reference TRBV7-9 and TRBJ2-7): DTGVSQNPRHKITKRGQNVTFRCDPISEHNRLYWYRQTLGQGPEFLTYFQNEAQLEKSRLLSDRFSAERPKGSFSTLEIQRTEQGDSAMYLCASSTGTYEQYFGPGTRLTVT.

The chain employs TRBV7-8 and TRBJ2-3; D not resolved. CDR3 length equals 12 residues. Trimming stripped 5 bases from V and 6 bases from J, with 9 bases between. CDR1 and CDR2 (germline): SGHVS, FQNEAQ. The CDR3, as DNA: TGTGCCAGCAGCCCTATTCTGGATACGCAGTATTTT. Protein sequence: CASSPILDTQYF. The whole variable domain, remainder taken from reference TRBV7-8 and TRBJ2-3, is GAGVSQSPRYKVAKRGQDVALRCDPISGHVSLFWYQQALGQGPEFLTYFQNEAQLDKSGLPSDRFFAERPEGSVSTLKIQRTQQEDSAVYLCASSPILDTQYFGPGTRLTVL.